The rows below give T cell receptor beta chains drawn from one sample of a study of blood T cells in healthy people across ages. TCRdb re-called the 5' RACE reads through MiXCR, storing one row per CDR3 protein. The sample includes over a million distinct CDR3 sequences, 42% of them seen just once. Sequenced sample: blood. These TCRs come from a woman aged 18-29 years in good health. CDR3s include the opening cysteine and the closing phenylalanine or tryptophan. D genes are given only for firm matches. Clone size, where shown, is once, few, many, or a class for clones that have expanded.

clone_size,cdr3_length,v_call,j_call,d_call,cdr3_nt,cdr3_aa
NA,17,TRBV9,TRBJ1-2,NA,TGTGCCAGCAGCTCCCAGGTAGCAGGCCTTCCTAACTATGGCTACACCTTC,CASSSQVAGLPNYGYTF
few,15,TRBV6-1,TRBJ2-5,NA,TGTGCCAGCAGTGAACAACGCAGGTACCAAGAGACCCAGTACTTC,CASSEQRRYQETQYF
few,17,TRBV27,TRBJ2-4,NA,TGTGCCAGCAGTTTGGGGCCTCAGGGAAACGGCCTTAAGAAGCAGTACTTC,CASSLGPQGNGLKKQYF
NA,14,TRBV20-1,TRBJ1-2,NA,TGCAGTGCTAGAGACCCCCGGCACTCCTATGGCTACACCTTC,CSARDPRHSYGYTF
NA,15,TRBV18,TRBJ1-1,TRBD1,TGTGCCAGCTCAGGACAGGGGAGCATGAACACTGAAGCTTTCTTT,CASSGQGSMNTEAFF
NA,14,TRBV27,TRBJ1-1,NA,TGTGCCAGCAGTTTAACGGGCGGTTACACTGAAGCTTTCTTT,CASSLTGGYTEAFF
NA,11,TRBV29-1,TRBJ2-1,NA,TGCAGCGTCGGAACCGAGGATGAGCAGTTCTTC,CSVGTEDEQFF
NA,16,TRBV9,TRBJ2-3,TRBD2,TGTGCCAGCAGCGTGTCTAGCGGGGGGGCTGGAGATACGCAGTATTTT,CASSVSSGGAGDTQYF
NA,15,TRBV13,TRBJ2-1,NA,TGTGCCAGCGAAGGGCCTGGACGAGTGATGCGGGAGCAGTTCTTC,CASEGPGRVMREQFF
NA,17,TRBV5-1,TRBJ2-7,TRBD2,TGCGCCAGCAGCGGAACTAGCGGGGGAATAAGCTCCTACGAGCAGTACTTC,CASSGTSGGISSYEQYF
NA,14,TRBV3-1,TRBJ1-6,NA,TGTGCCAGCAGACAAGGGGCTACCGAACAACCCCTCCACTTT,CASRQGATEQPLHF
NA,16,TRBV27,TRBJ2-7,NA,TGTGCCAGCAGTTTAGTGCCGGGGGCCACTTCCTACGAGCAGTACTTC,CASSLVPGATSYEQYF
NA,15,TRBV7-9,TRBJ1-5,NA,TGTGCCAGCAGCTTAGATGGGGTAGGACTCCAGCCCCAGCATTTT,CASSLDGVGLQPQHF
few,11,TRBV30,TRBJ2-7,TRBD1,TGTGCCGGGACAGGGGGCTACGAGCAGTACTTC,CAGTGGYEQYF
NA,13,TRBV29-1,TRBJ2-7,NA,TGCAGCGTTTATAGCACGAGCCCCTACGAGCAGTACTTC,CSVYSTSPYEQYF
few,14,TRBV6-1,TRBJ2-1,NA,TGTGCCAGCAGGGAGACTAGGACCTACAATGAGCAGTTCTTC,CASRETRTYNEQFF
once,15,TRBV20-1,TRBJ1-1,TRBD1,TGCAGTGCTAGATATAGACAGGGGGTGAACACTGAAGCTTTCTTT,CSARYRQGVNTEAFF
NA,14,TRBV2,TRBJ2-1,TRBD1,TGTGCCAGCAGTGTTGGGCAGGGGGTATATGAGCAGTTCTTC,CASSVGQGVYEQFF
few,17,TRBV20-1,TRBJ2-7,TRBD2,TGCAGTGCTAGAGTTTTAAACGGGAGGACGGGTTTCTACGAGCAGTACTTC,CSARVLNGRTGFYEQYF
NA,17,TRBV20-1,TRBJ2-1,TRBD2,TGCAGTGCCAGAGATCCCGGCGGGAGGACAATGGGGAATGAGCAGTTCTTC,CSARDPGGRTMGNEQFF
few,19,TRBV6-5,TRBJ2-4,NA,TGTGCCAGCAGTTACTCGAGTGGTGCGACAGGAATTGCCAAAAACATTCAGTACTTC,CASSYSSGATGIAKNIQYF
few,9,TRBV4-2,TRBJ2-5,NA,TGTGCCAGCAGCTCTGACCAGTACTTC,CASSSDQYF
NA,15,TRBV13,TRBJ2-3,NA,TGTGCCAGCACCCCTTGGGCTTCCACCACAGATACGCAGTATTTT,CASTPWASTTDTQYF
many,12,TRBV10-3,TRBJ2-1,NA,TGTGCCATCAGTGGACAGGAGAATGAGCAGTTCTTC,CAISGQENEQFF
NA,14,TRBV12-3/TRBV12-4,TRBJ1-1,TRBD1,TGTGCCAGCAGCCCGGTGACAGGGGGCACTGAAGCTTTCTTT,CASSPVTGGTEAFF
NA,15,TRBV5-1,TRBJ1-2,NA,TGCGCCAGCAGTCCCGCGACAGATACGAACTATGGCTACACCTTC,CASSPATDTNYGYTF
NA,16,TRBV9,TRBJ2-7,NA,TGTGCCAGCAGCGTAGGACCACAGGGAACGGAATACGAGCAGTACTTC,CASSVGPQGTEYEQYF
NA,14,TRBV12-3/TRBV12-4,TRBJ1-2,NA,TGTGCCAGCAGTTCCGACGGGGGGCAGGGTGGCTACACCTTC,CASSSDGGQGGYTF
NA,15,TRBV3-1,TRBJ2-1,NA,TGTGCCAGCAGCCAAGGGGCTCCTATCTACAATGAGCAGTTCTTC,CASSQGAPIYNEQFF
NA,17,TRBV4-1,TRBJ2-1,NA,TGCGCCAGCAGCCAAGGTTACACTAGCCCTTCGGCAAGGGAGCAGTTCTTC,CASSQGYTSPSAREQFF
NA,19,TRBV3-1,TRBJ2-5,NA,TGTGCCAGCAGCCAAGAGGGGATCTGGGCGGGTTCTTATCTGGAGACCCAGTACTTC,CASSQEGIWAGSYLETQYF
few,15,TRBV7-6,TRBJ2-5,TRBD2,TGTGCCAGCAGTTATAGCGGGGGTCCTCAAGAGACCCAGTACTTC,CASSYSGGPQETQYF
few,13,TRBV6-1,TRBJ1-2,TRBD1,TGTGCCAGCGAGGGGGCGCGGGACTATGGCTACACCTTC,CASEGARDYGYTF
NA,14,TRBV6-2/TRBV6-3,TRBJ1-1,TRBD1,TGTGCCAGCAGGACAGGGTTTCCGGACACTGAAGCTTTCTTT,CASRTGFPDTEAFF
few,12,TRBV20-1,TRBJ2-7,NA,TGCAGTGCTAGTGAGGGCATCTACGAGCAGTACTTC,CSASEGIYEQYF
NA,13,TRBV29-1,TRBJ2-1,TRBD1,TGCAGCGTTGAAGTTCAGGGGGCAAATGAGCAGTTCTTC,CSVEVQGANEQFF
NA,13,TRBV7-9,TRBJ2-5,NA,TGTGCCAGCAGCGCACCCGGGACGTTCGGTCAGTACTTC,CASSAPGTFGQYF
few,14,TRBV6-1,TRBJ2-7,TRBD1,TGTGCCAGCAGTTGGACAGGGGAAAGGGTCGAGCAGTACTTC,CASSWTGERVEQYF
NA,20,TRBV5-1,TRBJ2-5,TRBD2,TGCGCCAGCAGCTTACGGACTAGCGGGGGGTCCCCCCTCTACTACAATGAGCAGTACTTC,CASSLRTSGGSPLYYNEQYF
NA,15,TRBV11-2,TRBJ2-7,TRBD1,TGTGCCAGCAGCCGACTGGGACAGGGGGTCTACGAGCAGTACTTC,CASSRLGQGVYEQYF
NA,15,TRBV6-5,TRBJ1-3,NA,TGTGCCAGCAGTACCTCTACAGGCTCTGGAAACACCATATATTTT,CASSTSTGSGNTIYF
few,14,TRBV12-3/TRBV12-4,TRBJ2-1,TRBD1,TGTGCCAGCGGGGGGACAGGGATGATGAATGAGCAGTTCTTC,CASGGTGMMNEQFF
NA,15,TRBV2,TRBJ1-1,TRBD1,TGTGCCAGCAGTTCAGGGGGAGAAACGGAATTTGAAGCTTTCTTT,CASSSGGETEFEAFF
NA,14,TRBV10-3,TRBJ1-2,NA,TGTGCCACCCAGGACACAGTTTATAACTATGGCTACACCTTC,CATQDTVYNYGYTF
NA,16,TRBV7-8,TRBJ1-5,NA,TGTGCCAGCAGCTTAGAATTAGTCCTTCATAATCAGCCCCAGCATTTT,CASSLELVLHNQPQHF
few,14,TRBV5-1,TRBJ1-1,TRBD1,TGCGCCAGCAGCTTGCCAGGGGGCACCAATGAAGCTTTCTTT,CASSLPGGTNEAFF
NA,15,TRBV29-1,TRBJ2-1,NA,TGCAGCGTAGCTCCCGGGGGCATCTCCTACAATGAGCAGTTCTTC,CSVAPGGISYNEQFF
few,14,TRBV29-1,TRBJ2-1,TRBD2,TGCAGCGTTGAGGGGTTAGCGGGAGACAATGAGCAGTTCTTC,CSVEGLAGDNEQFF